The 11 T cell receptor beta chains presented below share a single source sample, sequenced in a study of early T cells in non-severe SARS-CoV-2 infection. TCRdb re-derived calls from the 5' RACE reads in MiXCR, one entry per CDR3 protein. The repertoire has about 110,000 distinct CDR3 sequences, 9.5% to 13% of them found once; the top ten carry 3.1%. Sequencing was performed on whole blood. The receptor set was obtained from an adult who was a healthcare worker with PCR-confirmed SARS-CoV-2 infection or an uninfected control (not recorded which).

The count of this clonotype is one. Germline and junction disagree at one end, which may indicate a read error. This chain joins TRBV7-6 and TRBJ2-3; TRBD2 agrees at 8 bases. Per the germline V gene, CDR1 is SGHVS and CDR2 is FNYEAQ. The CDR3 extends over 17 amino acids. CDR3 DNA sequence: TGTGCCAGCAGCTTAGTCCCCAGCGGGGGTAGCACAGATACGCATTATTTT. Protein sequence: CASSLVPSGGSTDTHYF.

This clonotype occurred many times. V and J are TRBV28 and TRBJ1-2; D perhaps matches TRBD1 (6 bases). Germline V gene sequence: CDR1 MDHEN, CDR2 SYDVKM. The CDR3 covers 13 residues. V was clipped by 1 base and J by 8 bases, with 11 bases between them. This chain's CDR3 is CASSLYRGRGYTF. CDR3 nucleotide sequence: TGTGCCAGCAGTTTATACCGGGGGCGAGGCTACACCTTC.

This clonotype was detected a few times. This chain links TRBV12-5 with TRBJ2-1; D might be TRBD1 (6 bases). CDR1 is LGHNT and CDR2 is FRNRAP in the germline V gene. This CDR3 region has 15 residues. Trimming shortened V by 6 bases and J by 7 bases, and 19 bases separated the two germline ends. The chain's CDR3 is CASGCHEPGANEQFF. Here the CDR3 DNA reads TGTGCTAGTGGCTGCCATGAACCAGGGGCGAATGAGCAGTTCTTC.

The V gene is TRBV9, the J gene TRBJ1-2, with 10 bases aligning to TRBD1. Per the germline V gene, CDR1 is SGDLS and CDR2 is YYNGEE. There are 14 residues in the CDR3. The trim removed 4 bases at V and 5 bases at J, leaving 5 bases unmatched. The CDR3 nucleotides read TGTGCCAGCAGCTCCCGGGACAGGGGTTATGGCTACACCTTC. It codes for CASSSRDRGYGYTF.

This clonotype was picked up many times. The rearrangement links TRBV19 to TRBJ2-7; TRBD2 aligns across 14 bases. The V segment lost 10 bases and the J segment 6 bases; nucleotides outside the gene matches: 11. CDR3 length: 15 amino acids. Germline CDR1 reads LNHDA; CDR2 reads SQIVND (reference sequence). CDR3 loop: CATAPPGLAGGEQYF. CDR3 DNA sequence: TGTGCCACCGCTCCCCCCGGACTAGCGGGGGGCGAGCAGTACTTC. Using reference TRBV19 and TRBJ2-7 for the parts outside the CDR3, the full variable domain is DGGITQSPKYLFRKEGQNVTLSCEQNLNHDAMYWYRQDPGQGLRLIYYSQIVNDFQKGDIAEGYSVSREKKESFPLTVTSAQKNPTAFYLCATAPPGLAGGEQYFGPGTRLTVT.

In regard to this clonotype: Being one base from a much bigger clone, this may be a read error. The chain employs TRBV7-3 and TRBJ2-5, with 12 positions matching TRBD1. The CDR3 runs 15 residues. Germline values: CDR1 SGHTA, CDR2 FQGTGA. The CDR3 DNA reads as TGTGTCAGCAGCTGGGGGACAGGGGGCTTGGAGACCCAGTACTTC. Translated, it gives CVSSWGTGGLETQYF.

The chain couples TRBV20-1 to TRBJ2-1; the match to TRBD2 covers 10 bases. The length of the CDR3 is 18 residues. The V and J ends lost 1 base and 2 bases, in that order; junction bases with no gene match: 11. Germline V gene data show CDR1 as DFQATT and CDR2 as SNEGSKA (reference sequence). The CDR3 protein is CSARGYPLAGVAYNEQFF. CDR3 in DNA: TGCAGTGCTAGAGGTTACCCCCTAGCGGGAGTTGCCTACAATGAGCAGTTCTTC.

This clonotype appeared a few times. The rearrangement links TRBV6-5 to TRBJ1-5; D is perhaps TRBD1 (5 bases). CDR3 size: 14 residues. Germline CDR1 MNHEY, CDR2 SVGAGI. Trimming stripped 8 bases from V and 1 base from J, with 12 bases between. The CDR3 DNA is TGTGCCAGCCGGGGGGTCGGGAGCAATCAGCCCCAGCATTTT. It yields the protein CASRGVGSNQPQHF.

This sequence joins TRBV6-5 and TRBJ2-6; 7 bases fit TRBD1. Trimming removed 4 bases from V and 3 bases from J; junction bases left unmatched: 6. This CDR3 contains 16 residues. Germline V gene data show CDR1 as MNHEY and CDR2 as SVGAGI. The DNA of the CDR3 is TGTGCCAGCAGTTGGAACACAGGGGATGGGGCCAACGTCCTGACTTTC. Protein sequence: CASSWNTGDGANVLTF.

About this clonotype: Just one base apart from a much larger clone, this may be a read error. The chain links TRBV7-2 to TRBJ2-7, with 7 bases identical to TRBD1. The CDR3 runs to 13 residues. V gave up 5 bases and J gave up 2 bases; unmatched junction bases: 3. Germline V gene sequence: CDR1 SGHTA, CDR2 FQGNSA. The CDR3 sequence: CASSPTGPYEQYF. DNA for the CDR3: TGTGCCAGCAGCCCGACAGGGCCCTACGAGCAGTACTTC.

The V gene is TRBV28, the J gene TRBJ2-7; the D is unclear. Germline CDR1 is MDHEN and CDR2 is SYDVKM. Deletions cut 2 bases from V and 2 bases from J, with 13 bases between. The CDR3 has 15 residues. CDR3 amino acids: CASSLDGEVPYEQYF. In DNA, the CDR3 is TGTGCCAGCAGTTTAGACGGAGAGGTCCCCTACGAGCAGTACTTC.